This section outlines one T cell receptor (beta chain) sequence together with its context. The specificity of this receptor is unknown. No base quality information exists; no much larger clone differs at one position. The trial excluded patients who had a history of autoimmune disease or who were on systemic immunosuppression. In every dose cohort, peripheral blood was drawn for TCR sequencing at baseline, cycle 4 day 1, and cycle 7 day 1. The samples were taken from a phase I, first-in-human, multicenter, open-label dose-escalation trial of ivuxolimab. Adults with locally advanced or metastatic melanoma, renal cell carcinoma, hepatocellular carcinoma or head and neck squamous cell carcinoma were enrolled in the trial. Before TCR sequencing, CD4+ T cells and CD8+ T cells were sorted from peripheral blood as separate populations. The germline V gene provides CDR1 MNHEY and CDR2 SVGAGI. V gives up 3 bases and J gives up 15 bases, and the segment between their germline ends measures 18 bases. There are 13 amino acids in the CDR3, from cysteine to phenylalanine inclusive. Only the CDR3 portion is preserved as DNA: 39 bases, with reading frame beginning at the first base.

These data come from a study of OX40 agonist ivuxolimab in advanced cancers. In terms of the full investigation: Ivuxolimab, which targeted the costimulatory receptor OX40 (CD134), was an agonistic, fully human IgG2 monoclonal antibody. Partial responses occurred in three dose-escalation patients, of whom one had hepatocellular carcinoma and two had cutaneous melanoma. A male proportion of roughly 80% and a mean age of approximately 55 years, ranging from roughly 23 to 79, were recorded for the dose-escalation cohort. Prior anti-PD-1, anti-PD-L1 or anti-CTLA-4 therapy was permitted, and about two fifths of dose-escalation patients had received checkpoint inhibitors. Intravenous ivuxolimab was administered to patients every 2 weeks at six dose levels: 0.01, 0.1, 0.3, 1.5, 3 and 10 mg/kg. Of the 50 to 55 patients in dose escalation, 19 had hepatocellular carcinoma, roughly 15 had melanoma, 9 had renal cell carcinoma and 9 had head and neck cancer. The paper covers the monotherapy dose-escalation part of the phase I ivuxolimab trial, which included N of about 50 patients. Peripheral TCRbeta sequencing aimed to test whether ivuxolimab altered TCR sequence diversity and caused clonal T-cell expansion. Broad study findings and their caveats: Antigen specificity was not determined for the clonally expanded peripheral T cells. After ivuxolimab, more expanded clones were found on average in CD8+ T cells than in CD4+ T cells. At doses from 0.1 to 3.0 mg/kg, clonal expansion was seen in both CD4+ and CD8+ blood T cells between baseline and week 6. Low levels of normalized T-cell clonal expansion were also seen in some patients who did not respond. In the 0.1-3.0 mg/kg groups, partial responders were among the patients with the lowest normalized peripheral clonal expansion, particularly in CD8+ T cells.

To sequence the TCRbeta CDR3 region, genomic DNA was isolated from the sorted cells. The immunoSEQ Assay was used to sequence the TCRbeta CDR3 regions. As stored in TCRdb, this immuneACCESS dataset retains in-frame rearrangements with V and J assigned. A fraction of the clones does not appear; measured against another copy, unresolved V genes explain less than half of the discrepancy, and the remainder lacks a known reason. The sample yields tens of thousands of clones; approximately 87% were counted once. Approximately 0.9% of the sample belongs to the ten largest clones. This sequence uses TRBV6-5 and TRBJ2-1; perhaps TRBD1 is the D gene, with 6 bases matching. The receptor's source is an adult with an advanced solid tumor such as melanoma, head and neck, liver or kidney cancer. The starting material was CD4+ or CD8+ T cells sorted from blood, obtained in a trial of the OX40 agonist ivuxolimab. The nucleotide sequence reads TGTGCCAGCAGTTATGAACTGGGGGCTCGGTGGTTCTTC. This codes for CASSYELGARWFF.